Sequencing of this T cell receptor (beta chain) was carried out in a study of blood T cell repertoires in COVID-19. Assay used: immunoSEQ multiplex PCR; TCRdb lists only in-frame clones, some missing. The data contain roughly 100,000 clones, 80% to 90% of them seen just once; the ten biggest clones take up less than 4%. Trimming removed 8 bases from V and 11 bases from J; junction bases left unmatched: 9. The length of the CDR3 is 12 residues. Germline values: CDR1 GTSNPN, CDR2 SVGIG (reference sequence). This chain links TRBV30 with TRBJ2-6, with 7 bases that match TRBD1. The sequenced material came from peripheral blood. The TCR was taken from a human donor in a cohort sampled during active COVID-19. CDR3 sequence (DNA): TGTGCCGCCGGGACAGTGACCTACGTCCTGACTTTC. It codes for CAAGTVTYVLTF.